Listed here is a single T cell receptor beta chain. Its specificity is unknown. Likely a read error: the CDR3 ends without its conserved phenylalanine or tryptophan. The CDR3 extends over 15 amino acids. In germline, CDR1 is MNHEY, CDR2 SVGAGI. The sample comes from a study of tumor-infiltrating lymphocytes in primary liver carcinoma. For the study at large: Productive TCRbeta read yields ran from roughly 3.8 to 7.5 million per sample and were similar between tissues. Study findings and constraints: It was observed that only about 7.5-25% of the top clones appeared in every one of the five tumor regions.

A constant-region primer served to make TCR beta cDNA from approximately 490 ng total RNA. Amplification in three nested multiplex PCR rounds with slightly modified ARM-PCR gave rise to TCR beta libraries. Two initial PCR rounds of roughly 10 cycles each paired TRBV1-TRBV30 forward primers with a C-beta reverse primer. From the multiplex PCR reads, TCRdb called clonotypes with MiXCR, one entry per CDR3 protein. Seen here are about 21,000 distinct CDR3 sequences, almost 80% observed once, and the top ten hold about 39%. Co-extracted RNA and DNA came from roughly 20-30 mg of unsorted bulk tissue. Over 80% of the cells in every tumor sample were viable tumor cells.

The source material was liver tumor tissue from sampling region 1. Described subset: tumor region T1, superior pole. This receptor was obtained from a woman in her twenties or thirties with primary liver carcinoma and hepatitis B virus infection. This chain uses TRBV6-5 with TRBJ2-2, with 7 bases aligning to TRBD1. The CDR3 DNA reads as TGTGCCAACAGTCCGCAGACAGGGTTCACCGGGGAGCTGTTTATT. It translates to CANSPQTGFTGELFI.